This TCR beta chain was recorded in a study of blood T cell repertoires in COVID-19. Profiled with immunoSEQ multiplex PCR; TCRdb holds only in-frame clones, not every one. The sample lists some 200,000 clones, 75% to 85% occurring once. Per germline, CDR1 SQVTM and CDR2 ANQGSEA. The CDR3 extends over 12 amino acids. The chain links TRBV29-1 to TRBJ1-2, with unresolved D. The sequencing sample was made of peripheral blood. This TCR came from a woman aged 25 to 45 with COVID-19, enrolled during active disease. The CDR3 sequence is CTYLHRTYGYTF. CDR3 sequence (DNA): TGCACCTACCTGCACCGAACCTATGGCTACACCTTC.